This T cell receptor (beta chain) is from a study of early T cells in non-severe SARS-CoV-2 infection. Study-level background: Bulk RNA taken from unsorted whole blood was sequenced, leaving chains unpaired. Overall study results and limits: Matching against VDJdb likely underestimated virus-specific expansions, favoring anti-spike CD8.

Germline V gene lookup returns CDR1 SGHTA and CDR2 FQGNSA. This CDR3 comprises 15 residues. V was pared by 5 bases and J by 2 bases, with 13 bases between. This clonotype has a handful of counts. Its target is unknown. Molecules of cDNA were individually given unique molecular identifiers that were attached to them. TCRdb reanalysed the 5' RACE reads using MiXCR and keeps one entry per CDR3 protein. The sample has roughly 68,000 distinct CDR3 sequences, 4% to 5.5% seen once. The sequence came from an adult who was a healthcare worker with PCR-confirmed SARS-CoV-2 infection or an uninfected control (not recorded which). The sequenced sample consisted of whole blood. The rearrangement joins TRBV7-2 to TRBJ2-1; D call uncertain. The CDR3 loop is CASSNGPAPYNEQFF. CDR3 nucleotide sequence: TGTGCCAGCAGCAACGGGCCCGCCCCCTACAATGAGCAGTTCTTC.